This passage covers 15 T cell receptor beta chains from one sample sequenced in a study of T cells after yellow fever vaccination. TCRdb re-called the 5' RACE reads with MiXCR, one entry per CDR3 protein. Here the sample spans about 510,000 distinct CDR3 sequences, around a fifth being singletons. The sequencing here drew on PBMCs, taken approximately 20 days after the first yellow fever vaccination. The receptor set was obtained from a man in his late teens or twenties who received the YFV17D yellow fever vaccine.

This chain links TRBV5-1 with TRBJ2-3; either TRBD1 or TRBD2 may supply D (5 bases each). The length of the CDR3 is 17 residues. Looked up from germline, CDR1 is SGHRS and CDR2 is YFSETQ. V was clipped by 4 bases and J by 4 bases, with 22 bases between them. In DNA, the CDR3 is TGCGCCAGCAGCCTCTCGCCTAGGGGACGGTCCCCAGATACGCAGTATTTT. Translation: CASSLSPRGRSPDTQYF.

The sample holds a few counts of this clonotype. The V gene is TRBV12-3 or TRBV12-4, the J gene TRBJ2-5; TRBD1 matches 10 bases. The CDR3 has 15 residues. V shed 2 bases, J shed 4 bases, and the junction held 4 bases outside the gene matches. The DNA of the CDR3 is TGTGCCAGCAGTTTACTGACAGGGGGCCGAGAGACCCAGTACTTC. This translates into CASSLLTGGRETQYF.

The rearrangement uses TRBV7-9 and TRBJ2-1; D is unresolved. CDR3 length: 12 amino acids. V was cut by 4 bases and J by 6 bases, with 7 bases left in between. Germline CDR1 is SEHNR and CDR2 is FQNEAQ (reference sequence). In DNA, the CDR3 is TGTGCCAGCAGCTGGACGCTCAATGAGCAGTTCTTC. It encodes CASSWTLNEQFF. Together with reference TRBV7-9 and TRBJ2-1, the CDR3 gives the full variable domain: DTGVSQNPRHKITKRGQNVTFRCDPISEHNRLYWYRQTLGQGPEFLTYFQNEAQLEKSRLLSDRFSAERPKGSFSTLEIQRTEQGDSAMYLCASSWTLNEQFFGPGTRLTVL.

Only a few counts were recorded for this clonotype. The V gene is TRBV27, the J gene TRBJ1-4; D is undetermined. The CDR3 spans 15 residues. V shed 4 bases and J shed 8 bases, with 17 bases lying between them. Per germline, CDR1 MNHEY and CDR2 SMNVEV (reference sequence). CDR3: CASSSWGPTNEKLFF. The CDR3 coding sequence is TGTGCCAGCAGTTCCTGGGGTCCCACAAACGAAAAACTGTTTTTT. Complete variable domain (other parts from reference TRBV27 and TRBJ1-4): EAQVTQNPRYLITVTGKKLTVTCSQNMNHEYMSWYRQDPGLGLRQIYYSMNVEVTDKGDVPEGYKVSRKEKRNFPLILESPSPNQTSLYFCASSSWGPTNEKLFFGSGTQLSVL.

This clonotype was seen more than once but under ten times. The gene calls are TRBV6-5 and TRBJ1-1; D possibly corresponds to TRBD1 (6 bases). The length of the CDR3 is 14 residues. CDR1 is MNHEY and CDR2 is SVGAGI in the germline V gene. V gave up 2 bases and J gave up 2 bases, with 9 bases separating them. CDR3 sequence: CASSYQGLNTEAFF. CDR3 nucleotide sequence: TGTGCCAGCAGTTACCAGGGGCTAAACACTGAAGCTTTCTTT.

V is TRBV6-2 or TRBV6-3 and J is TRBJ1-1; TRBD1 aligns across 9 bases. CDR3 length equals 19 residues. CDR1 is MNHEY and CDR2 is SVGEGT in the germline V gene. The V gene end was trimmed by 0 bases and the J gene end by 0 bases; junction bases not matched to a gene: 11. The CDR3 loop is CASSYSPTGGRYMNTEAFF. CDR3 bases: TGTGCCAGCAGTTACTCCCCGACAGGGGGTAGGTACATGAACACTGAAGCTTTCTTT.

This clonotype appeared a few times. The chain joins TRBV7-2 to TRBJ2-3; perhaps TRBD1 as D (5 bases). V gave up 5 bases and J gave up 3 bases, with 9 bases separating them. The CDR3 runs to 13 residues. In germline, CDR1 is SGHTA, CDR2 FQGNSA. The CDR3 region is CASSKYRTDTQYF. Written as DNA, the CDR3 is TGTGCCAGCAGCAAATACAGGACAGATACGCAGTATTTT. Looking up the rest from reference TRBV7-2 and TRBJ2-3 gives the full variable domain: GAGVSQSPSNKVTEKGKDVELRCDPISGHTALYWYRQSLGQGLEFLIYFQGNSAPDKSGLPSDRFSAERTGGSVSTLTIQRTQQEDSAVYLCASSKYRTDTQYFGPGTRLTVL.

This clonotype was seen a few times. The chain uses TRBV4-1 and TRBJ2-5; D remains unclear. This CDR3 has 17 amino acids. Germline-derived CDR1 and CDR2 are MGHRA and YSYEKL. V lost 0 bases and J lost 0, with 14 bases in between. The CDR3 spells CASSQERPRTHQETQYF. Written as DNA, the CDR3 is TGCGCCAGCAGCCAAGAAAGGCCCAGAACCCACCAAGAGACCCAGTACTTC.

V usage is TRBV2 and J usage is TRBJ2-2, with D unresolved. Looked up from germline, CDR1 is SNHLY and CDR2 is FYNNEI. The CDR3 has 15 residues. V was shortened by 4 bases and J by 7 bases, with 16 bases between the two germline ends. The CDR3 here is CASSATHPDGGELFF. The DNA for the CDR3 is TGTGCCAGCAGTGCGACCCATCCCGATGGCGGGGAGCTGTTTTTT.

The chain recombines TRBV6-1 with TRBJ2-3; 10 nucleotides line up with TRBD1. V lost 2 bases to trimming and J lost 3 bases; unmatched junction nucleotides: 5. The V gene's germline CDR1 is MNHNS and CDR2 SASEGT. The CDR3 sequence is 16 residues long. CDR3 sequence reads: CASSEFRGQGTDTQYF. In DNA, the CDR3 is TGTGCCAGCAGTGAATTTAGGGGACAGGGGACAGATACGCAGTATTTT.

This clonotype appeared a few times. The chain carries TRBV10-3 and TRBJ2-1; 12 bases are shared with TRBD2. The CDR3 is made up of 15 amino acids. With 6 bases clipped from V and 5 bases from J, the junction kept 5 bases outside the gene matches. The germline CDR1 and CDR2 sequences are ENHRY and SYGVKD. CDR3 bases: TGTGCCATCAGACCTAGCGGGGGGGAAGACAATGAGCAGTTCTTC. This gives the protein CAIRPSGGEDNEQFF.

This chain joins TRBV5-1 and TRBJ2-3; D possibly uses TRBD1 or TRBD2 (5 bases each). CDR1 SGHRS and CDR2 YFSETQ come from the germline V gene. CDR3 length: 15 amino acids. The V end lost 4 bases, the J end lost 0 bases, and 12 bases lay between the germline ends. CDR3 protein: CASSPGAPSTDTQYF. The DNA of the CDR3 is TGCGCCAGCAGCCCCGGGGCACCTAGCACAGATACGCAGTATTTT.

This clonotype has just a few counts. The gene calls are TRBV27 and TRBJ1-2; the D gene is possibly TRBD1 (5 bases). Looked up from germline, CDR1 is MNHEY and CDR2 is SMNVEV (reference sequence). The CDR3 runs to 14 residues. Trimming shortened V by 6 bases and J by 4 bases, and 15 bases separated the two germline ends. CDR3 DNA: TGTGCCAGCAGACCTTGGGACTGGAGCTATGGCTACACCTTC. This translates into CASRPWDWSYGYTF.

This clonotype was seen more than once but under ten times. J is TRBJ2-4 and V is TRBV11-2; D ambiguous. Trimming took off 5 bases at V and 0 bases at J, with 11 bases between the two ends. Germline loops: CDR1 SGHAT, CDR2 FQNNGV. This CDR3 contains 15 residues. The CDR3: CASSQEQLAKNIQYF. The CDR3 nucleotides are TGTGCCAGCAGCCAGGAGCAGCTAGCCAAAAACATTCAGTACTTC.

This clonotype was detected many times. This sequence joins TRBV5-6 and TRBJ2-2; D gene unclear. The CDR3 loop spans 13 amino acids. V was cut by 4 bases and J by 6 bases, with 10 bases left in between. CDR1 is SGHDT and CDR2 is YYEEEE in the germline V gene. The DNA of the CDR3 is TGTGCCAGCAGCCCCGGATGGTCCGGGGAGCTGTTTTTT. Its protein product is CASSPGWSGELFF.